The next 25 T cell receptor beta chains were all read from a single sample in a study of CD8 T cells in Susac syndrome. With random hexamers, about 0.45 to 1 ug RNA was reverse transcribed. TCRdb itself ran the immunoSEQ multiplex PCR reads through MiXCR, one entry per CDR3 protein. The table lists under 150,000 distinct CDR3 sequences, more than 75% of them singletons. Input material: CD8+ T cells from PBMCs. The receptors stem from a human donor with multiple sclerosis.

The chain recombines TRBV7-8 with TRBJ2-3; D is ambiguous. This CDR3 has 15 residues. CDR1 is SGHVS and CDR2 is FQNEAQ in the germline V gene. V was clipped by 4 bases and J by 2 bases, with 13 bases between them. In DNA form, the CDR3 reads TGTGCCAGCAGCTCCTGGTACGAGCACACAGATACGCAGTATTTT. Protein sequence: CASSSWYEHTDTQYF.

The rearrangement links TRBV6-2 or TRBV6-3 to TRBJ2-7, with 9 positions matching TRBD2. Trimming at V came to 5 bases and at J to 7 bases, leaving 9 bases not matched to a gene. The CDR3 extends over 14 amino acids. Germline values: CDR1 MNHEY, CDR2 SVGEGT. This chain's CDR3 is CASSIAGAGGEQYF. CDR3 coding DNA: TGTGCCAGCAGTATAGCGGGAGCGGGTGGGGAGCAGTACTTC.

The CDR3 region is CASSRSGAYNEQFF. Written as DNA, the CDR3 is TGTGCCAGTAGCCGTAGCGGAGCCTACAATGAGCAGTTCTTC. The rearrangement uses TRBV19 and TRBJ2-1, with D tentatively TRBD2 (6 bases). The CDR3 is made up of 14 amino acids. V was trimmed by 6 bases and J by 2 bases, leaving 11 bases between them. Germline values: CDR1 LNHDA, CDR2 SQIVND (reference sequence).

This chain links TRBV19 with TRBJ1-1; TRBD1 aligns across 8 bases. With 6 bases clipped from V and 4 bases from J, the junction kept 4 bases outside the gene matches. The CDR3 extends over 13 amino acids. Germline-derived CDR1 and CDR2 are LNHDA and SQIVND (reference sequence). The DNA of the CDR3 is TGTGCCAGTAGCTGGACAGGGCCCACTGAAGCTTTCTTT. Protein sequence: CASSWTGPTEAFF.

The chain carries TRBV19 and TRBJ1-5; possibly TRBD1 for D (5 bases). V was clipped by 6 bases and J by 6 bases, with 12 bases between them. Germline V lookup: CDR1 LNHDA, CDR2 SQIVND (reference sequence). The CDR3 is made up of 13 amino acids. The CDR3 nucleotides are TGTGCCAGTAGCGGGGGAGGCCCTCAGCCCCAGCATTTT. This translates into CASSGGGPQPQHF.

This chain uses TRBV29-1 with TRBJ2-4, with 7 bases identical to TRBD2. The CDR3 is made up of 12 amino acids. CDR1 and CDR2 from the germline V gene are SQVTM and ANQGSEA. The junction had 13 bases not matched to a gene; V was cut back by 7 bases and J by 13 bases. The CDR3 coding sequence is TGCAGCGGTGGGGGGGGAGCATCACCCCAGTACTTC. Translated: CSGGGGASPQYF.

V is TRBV6-5 and J is TRBJ1-5; TRBD1 matches 7 bases. The CDR3 has 18 residues. The germline CDR1 and CDR2 sequences are MNHEY and SVGAGI. V shed 5 bases and J 0 bases; nucleotides not matched to a gene: 13. The CDR3 protein is CASSTGTAHRYSNQPQHF. CDR3 in DNA: TGTGCCAGCAGTACTGGGACAGCTCACCGATATAGCAATCAGCCCCAGCATTTT.

In DNA form, the CDR3 reads TGTGCCAGCAGCCAGGTTCGGGCCCCCGGGGAGCTGTTTTTT. The encoded protein is CASSQVRAPGELFF. The rearrangement uses TRBV14 and TRBJ2-2; unclear D gene. The V and J ends lost 3 bases and 6 bases respectively, with 11 bases between them. Germline-derived CDR1 and CDR2 are SGHDN and FVKESK. This CDR3 has 14 residues.

This chain connects TRBV19 to TRBJ1-1; the D gene is possibly TRBD1 (5 bases). Trimming cost V 8 bases and J 2 bases, with 12 bases left between them. CDR1 is LNHDA and CDR2 is SQIVND in the germline V gene (reference sequence). There are 13 residues in the CDR3. In DNA form, the CDR3 reads TGTGCCAGTGCAGGGAGCCCCAACACTGAAGCTTTCTTT. This sequence encodes CASAGSPNTEAFF.

The rearrangement uses TRBV9 and TRBJ2-7; 11 positions match TRBD1. V gave up 4 bases and J gave up 5 bases; unmatched junction bases: 5. The CDR3 is 14 amino acids. The germline gives CDR1 SGDLS, CDR2 YYNGEE. The CDR3 nucleotides are TGTGCCAGCAGCCCTTTGGGACAGGGGGACGAGCAGTACTTC. Protein sequence: CASSPLGQGDEQYF.

J is TRBJ1-5 and V is TRBV30; D is ambiguous. V lost 2 bases, J lost 5 bases, and 10 bases lay in between. CDR1 is GTSNPN and CDR2 is SVGIG in the germline V gene (reference sequence). The CDR3 loop spans 13 amino acids. CDR3: CAWSPQTDQPQHF. The CDR3 nucleotides are TGTGCCTGGAGTCCGCAGACGGATCAGCCCCAGCATTTT.

Turning to this clonotype: Its ends do not fully match the called genes, so a read error is possible. This CDR3 reads CASCFLGRGEKLFF. As DNA, the CDR3 is TGTGCCAGCTGTTTTCTAGGACGGGGTGAAAAACTGTTTTTT. This rearrangement joins TRBV27 to TRBJ1-4, with unresolved D. Germline CDR1 is MNHEY and CDR2 is SMNVEV (reference sequence). The CDR3 has 14 amino acids.

The chain is built from TRBV12-3 or TRBV12-4 and TRBJ2-3; no clear D gene. Deletions cut 7 bases from V and 4 bases from J, with 6 bases between. CDR3 size: 11 residues. DNA for the CDR3: TGTGCCAGCACTCGGGCAGATACGCAGTATTTT. Translating gives CASTRADTQYF.

The rearrangement joins TRBV10-3 to TRBJ2-1; 8 nucleotides align to TRBD1. Germline V lookup: CDR1 ENHRY, CDR2 SYGVKD. Trimming at V came to 2 bases and at J to 8 bases, leaving 11 bases not matched to a gene. The CDR3 runs to 16 residues. The CDR3 reads CAISEGQGTHGYEQFF. The CDR3 DNA reads TGTGCCATCAGTGAGGGACAGGGAACGCACGGCTATGAGCAGTTCTTC.

The chain joins TRBV3-1 to TRBJ1-1; D unresolved. CDR1 and CDR2 (germline): LGHDT, YNNKEL (reference sequence). The CDR3 is 15 residues long. The V and J ends lost 1 base and 8 bases respectively, with 17 bases between them. Here the CDR3 DNA reads TGTGCCAGCAGCCAAGTGGTCGGATCAATAACGGAAGCTTTCTTT. This gives the protein CASSQVVGSITEAFF.

The V and J genes are TRBV19 and TRBJ1-2; unclear D gene. V was trimmed by 0 bases and J by 8 bases, leaving 4 bases between them. Germline lookup yields CDR1 LNHDA and CDR2 SQIVND (reference sequence). This CDR3 region has 11 residues. Here the CDR3 DNA reads TGTGCCAGTAGTATAGAAGCGGGCTACACCTTC. Amino acid sequence: CASSIEAGYTF.

The chain links TRBV20-1 to TRBJ2-6; D is uncertain. The CDR3 length is 15 residues. The V end was cut by 0 bases, the J end by 2 bases, with 8 bases between. The germline V gene has CDR1 DFQATT and CDR2 SNEGSKA (reference sequence). DNA for the CDR3: TGCAGTGCTAGAGACCCGGATCCTGGGGCCAACGTCCTGACTTTC. Residues: CSARDPDPGANVLTF.

This chain links TRBV7-9 with TRBJ2-5, with 12 bases matching TRBD2. V dropped 1 base and J dropped 5; count of bases not matched to a gene: 11. Germline loops: CDR1 SEHNR, CDR2 FQNEAQ (reference sequence). This CDR3 has 18 residues. Here the CDR3 DNA reads TGTGCCAGCAGCTTAGTTTGGCTAGCGGGAGGGCCGGAGGAGACCCAGTACTTC. As protein: CASSLVWLAGGPEETQYF.

The chain is built from TRBV4-3 and TRBJ2-3, with TRBD2 matching 11 bases. J lost 5 bases, V lost 4 bases, and 2 bases had no gene match. Germline CDR1 reads LGHNA; CDR2 reads YSLEER. This CDR3 contains 14 residues. CDR3 residues: CASSRSGREDTQYF. DNA of the CDR3: TGCGCCAGCAGCCGTAGCGGGAGGGAAGATACGCAGTATTTT.

The chain uses TRBV6-5 and TRBJ2-3; maybe TRBD2 (5 bases). Germline-derived CDR1 and CDR2 are MNHEY and SVGAGI. This CDR3 is 11 amino acids long. V was clipped by 8 bases and J by 3 bases, with 6 bases between them. The CDR3 DNA sequence: TGTGCCAGCGGCGGGACAGATACGCAGTATTTT. Translating gives CASGGTDTQYF.

The chain links TRBV28 to TRBJ2-3, with 7 bases lining up with TRBD2. Germline V gene data show CDR1 as MDHEN and CDR2 as SYDVKM. After removal of 5 bases from V and 6 bases from J, the junction contained 11 bases not matched to a gene. The CDR3 consists of 15 residues. This CDR3 is CASSARSREWDTQYF. CDR3 bases: TGTGCCAGCAGTGCCCGCTCGCGGGAGTGGGATACGCAGTATTTT.

The chain links TRBV12-3 or TRBV12-4 to TRBJ2-7; no firm D call. V dropped 3 bases and J dropped 0 bases, with 9 bases sitting between them. The CDR3 covers 14 residues. The DNA for the CDR3 is TGTGCCAGCAGTTTCGGAATTAGCTCCTACGAGCAGTACTTC. The encoded protein is CASSFGISSYEQYF.

The chain recombines TRBV6-2 or TRBV6-3 with TRBJ2-1; 9 positions match TRBD1. This CDR3 contains 14 residues. V trimming: 5 bases; J trimming: 10 bases; junction bases outside the gene matches: 9. Germline CDR1 MNHEY, CDR2 SVGEGT. As DNA, the CDR3 is TGTGCCAGCAGTCTCCGGGACAGGGAAGGGGAGCAGTTCTTC. This encodes CASSLRDREGEQFF.

The rearrangement uses TRBV19 and TRBJ1-2; D ambiguous. Germline assignment: CDR1 LNHDA and CDR2 SQIVND (reference sequence). The CDR3 runs to 14 residues. V dropped 4 bases and J dropped 8 bases, with 17 bases sitting between them. The CDR3 nucleotides are TGTGCCAGTAGTACCTCTACGTCCCAGGTCGGCTACACCTTC. Translated: CASSTSTSQVGYTF.

The V call is TRBV6-5, the J call TRBJ1-1; possibly TRBD1 for D (5 bases). The CDR3 is 16 residues long. Per germline, CDR1 MNHEY and CDR2 SVGAGI. V was shortened by 0 bases and J by 0 bases, with 11 bases between the two germline ends. The CDR3 reads CASSYSAGTMNTEAFF. As DNA, the CDR3 is TGTGCCAGCAGTTACTCGGCCGGGACCATGAACACTGAAGCTTTCTTT.